Below are 17 T cell receptor beta chains sequenced from a single sample in a study of tumor-infiltrating lymphocytes in primary liver carcinoma. In addition to blood RNA drawn from unsorted whole blood, germline DNA was extracted. The researchers produced TCR beta cDNA from around 500 ng total RNA with a constant-region primer. Employing slightly modified ARM-PCR, three nested multiplex PCR rounds were run, and these gave rise to the TCR beta libraries. PCR rounds one and two used TRBV1-TRBV30 forward primers with a C-beta reverse primer for 10 cycles each. TCRdb fed the multiplex PCR reads into MiXCR, producing one record per CDR3 protein. The sample has about 200,000 distinct CDR3 sequences, approximately 64% seen once. Sequencing used peripheral blood. Every receptor here comes from a woman aged 55 to 70 with primary liver carcinoma and hepatitis B virus infection.

This clonotype showed up just a few times. The gene calls are TRBV5-1 and TRBJ1-2, with 11 bases that match TRBD1. Germline CDR1 reads SGHRS; CDR2 reads YFSETQ. This CDR3 has 14 residues. The junction had 4 bases not matched to a gene; V was cut back by 2 bases and J by 7 bases. CDR3 bases: TGCGCCAGCAGCTTATGGACAGGGGGCAGTGGCTACACCTTC. Protein: CASSLWTGGSGYTF.

J is TRBJ2-4 and V is TRBV11-1; the match to TRBD2 covers 9 bases. The germline V gene has CDR1 SGHAT and CDR2 FQDESV (reference sequence). With V trimmed by 3 bases and J by 2 bases, 8 bases remained unmatched. The CDR3 is 17 residues long. The CDR3 sequence: CASSFPGASGTKNIQYF. The CDR3 DNA reads TGTGCCAGCAGCTTCCCCGGGGCTAGCGGGACCAAAAACATTCAGTACTTC.

Concerning this clonotype itself: A junction boundary mismatches the germline segment, possibly from a read error. The chain uses TRBV6-5 and TRBJ1-4; D call uncertain. Germline lookup yields CDR1 MNHEY and CDR2 SVGAGI. The CDR3 has 16 residues. CDR3 nucleotide sequence: TGTGCCAGCAGTTATTCGATCCGGAGGAGAAGGGAAAACCTGTTTTTT. It specifies CASSYSIRRRRENLFF.

In this sample, this clonotype turned up many times. The CDR3 DNA is TGTGCCAGCAGGGAGTCGGCGGGAGGCTTCCCAGATACGCAGTATTTT. It encodes CASRESAGGFPDTQYF. The J gene is TRBJ2-3, the V gene TRBV4-2; 8 positions agree with TRBD2. The V gene's germline CDR1 is LGHNA and CDR2 YNFKEQ. The CDR3 extends over 16 amino acids. The J segment lost 4 bases and the V segment lost 6 bases, leaving 12 bases of the junction unmatched.

Of note for this clonotype: The CDR3 does not end in the conserved phenylalanine or tryptophan, so this is likely a read error. The chain joins TRBV29-1 to TRBJ1-2; TRBD1 matches 11 bases. The CDR3 runs 13 residues. J was trimmed by 7 bases and V by 4 bases; bases with no gene match: 5. CDR1 is SQVTM, CDR2 ANQGSEA, per germline. The CDR3 here is CSVASDRGLGYTL. The CDR3 DNA reads as TGCAGCGTTGCCTCGGACAGGGGGCTTGGCTACACCCTC.

As for this clonotype: This may be a read error, as it is one base from a much larger clone. The rearrangement joins TRBV7-9 to TRBJ2-5; the D gene is possibly TRBD1 (6 bases). The germline V gene has CDR1 SEHNR and CDR2 FQNEAQ (reference sequence). The CDR3 extends over 14 amino acids. Here the CDR3 DNA reads TGTGCCAGCAGCCCCGACAGGACTCAAGAGGCCCAGTACTTC. This sequence encodes CASSPDRTQEAQYF.

With regard to this clonotype: Possible read error: a much larger clone is one base away. The V call is TRBV6-6, the J call TRBJ2-2; D uncertain. The CDR3 totals 11 residues. Germline CDR1 reads MNHNY; CDR2 reads SVGAGI (reference sequence). The DNA for the CDR3 is TGTGTCAGCAGTTACGACCGGGAGCTGTTTTTT. Its protein is CVSSYDRELFF.

About this clonotype itself: One end of the junction is discordant with germline, which a read error may explain. The gene calls are TRBV6-6 and TRBJ2-3; D ambiguous. CDR3 length: 15 amino acids. Germline assignment: CDR1 MNHNY and CDR2 SVGAGI (reference sequence). CDR3 nucleotide sequence: TGTGCCAGCAGTTACGGGCGCGGAAGCACAGATACGCAGTGTTTT. Protein product: CASSYGRGSTDTQCF.

To note about this clonotype: The CDR3 does not end in the conserved phenylalanine or tryptophan, so this is likely a read error. The chain recombines TRBV7-9 with TRBJ2-7, with TRBD1 matching over 11 bases. Per the germline V gene, CDR1 is SEHNR and CDR2 is FQNEAQ (reference sequence). The CDR3 covers 14 residues. V lost 6 bases and J lost 2; bases outside the gene matches: 3. DNA for the CDR3: TGTGCCAGCAGTCCGGGACAGGGGGCCTACGAGCAGTACCTC. It translates to CASSPGQGAYEQYL.

The V and J genes are TRBV11-2 and TRBJ2-1; D is ambiguous. CDR1 is SGHAT, CDR2 FQNNGV, per germline. The CDR3 length is 14 residues. Trimming left V 5 bases short and J 2 bases short, with 10 bases between. CDR3 nucleotide sequence: TGTGCCAGCAGCCCCCCGAGCCCCTACAATGAGCAGTTCTTC. This sequence encodes CASSPPSPYNEQFF.

This clonotype was seen ten or more times. The chain joins TRBV29-1 to TRBJ2-7; tentatively, D is TRBD2 (6 bases). Trimming cost V 4 bases and J 0 bases, with 19 bases left between them. CDR1 and CDR2 from the germline V gene are SQVTM and ANQGSEA. The CDR3 spans 16 residues. This CDR3 is CSVARASDTYSYEQYF. The CDR3 coding sequence is TGCAGCGTTGCAAGGGCTAGCGACACCTACTCCTACGAGCAGTACTTC.

A remark on this clonotype: A much bigger clone sits one base away, suggesting this may be a read error. The chain joins TRBV12-3 or TRBV12-4 to TRBJ1-1; perhaps TRBD1 as D (6 bases). V was trimmed by 6 bases and J by 11 bases, leaving 16 bases between them. This CDR3 contains 12 residues. CDR3 sequence (DNA): TGTGCCAGCAGGCGGGGGGCGGGCGTGGCTTTCTTT. This gives the protein CASRRGAGVAFF.

Concerning this clonotype: A much larger clonotype is one base distant, so this may be a read error. This chain links TRBV14 with TRBJ2-7; D is ambiguous. There are 11 residues in the CDR3. The germline CDR1 and CDR2 sequences are SGHDN and FVKESK. CDR3: CASSRAYEHYF. The DNA of the CDR3 is TGTGCCAGCAGTCGAGCCTACGAGCACTACTTC.

The chain recombines TRBV11-2 with TRBJ2-3; a weak D match, TRBD2 (6 bases). CDR1 and CDR2 from the germline V gene are SGHAT and FQNNGV. Trimming left V 5 bases short and J 2 bases short, with 17 bases between. The CDR3 is made up of 16 amino acids. The CDR3 DNA is TGTGCCAGCAGCCTGTTTGTAGCGGAGTTCACAGATACGCAGTATTTT. This sequence encodes CASSLFVAEFTDTQYF. The full variable domain, rest sourced from reference TRBV11-2 and TRBJ2-3, is EAGVAQSPRYKIIEKRQSVAFWCNPISGHATLYWYQQILGQGPKLLIQFQNNGVVDDSQLPKDRFSAERLKGVDSTLKIQPAKLEDSAVYLCASSLFVAEFTDTQYFGPGTRLTVL.

Comment on this clonotype: A much more abundant neighbour one base away suggests this may be a read error. The chain recombines TRBV10-3 with TRBJ1-5, with a possible D match to TRBD1 (5 bases). This CDR3 spans 13 amino acids. Germline CDR1 is ENHRY and CDR2 is SYGVKD. The CDR3 loop is CAIKQDSNLPQHF. As DNA, the CDR3 is TGTGCCATCAAACAGGATAGCAATCTGCCCCAGCATTTT.

Points on this clonotype: Since a much larger clone is just one base distant, this may be a read error. The chain employs TRBV6-1 and TRBJ2-7; possible D gene TRBD1, 5 bases. CDR1 and CDR2 (germline): MNHNS, SASEGT. The CDR3 has 15 residues. As DNA, the CDR3 is TGTGACAGCAGTGAAGAGACAGATGTGTACTACGAGCAGTACTTC. Its translation is CDSSEETDVYYEQYF.

The rearrangement links TRBV6-5 to TRBJ2-1; D is ambiguous. Germline CDR1 reads MNHEY; CDR2 reads SVGAGI. Between the trimmed V and J ends, which lost 10 bases and 1 base, there was a span of 14 bases. This CDR3 has 14 residues. In DNA form, the CDR3 reads TGTGCCAACAGCCGAAGGAGTTCCTACAATGAGCAGTTCTTC. This sequence encodes CANSRRSSYNEQFF.